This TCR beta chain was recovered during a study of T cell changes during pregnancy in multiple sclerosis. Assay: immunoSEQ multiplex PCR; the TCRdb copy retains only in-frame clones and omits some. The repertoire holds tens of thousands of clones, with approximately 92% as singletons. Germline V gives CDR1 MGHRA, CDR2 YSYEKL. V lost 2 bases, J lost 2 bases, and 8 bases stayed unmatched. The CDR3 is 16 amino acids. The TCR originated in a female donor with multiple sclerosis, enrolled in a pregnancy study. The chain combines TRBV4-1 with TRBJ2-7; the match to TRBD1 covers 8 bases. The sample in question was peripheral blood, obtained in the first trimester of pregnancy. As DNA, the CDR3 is TGCGCCAGCAGCCAACACACCGGGACAGGACCCTACGAGCAGTACTTC. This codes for CASSQHTGTGPYEQYF.